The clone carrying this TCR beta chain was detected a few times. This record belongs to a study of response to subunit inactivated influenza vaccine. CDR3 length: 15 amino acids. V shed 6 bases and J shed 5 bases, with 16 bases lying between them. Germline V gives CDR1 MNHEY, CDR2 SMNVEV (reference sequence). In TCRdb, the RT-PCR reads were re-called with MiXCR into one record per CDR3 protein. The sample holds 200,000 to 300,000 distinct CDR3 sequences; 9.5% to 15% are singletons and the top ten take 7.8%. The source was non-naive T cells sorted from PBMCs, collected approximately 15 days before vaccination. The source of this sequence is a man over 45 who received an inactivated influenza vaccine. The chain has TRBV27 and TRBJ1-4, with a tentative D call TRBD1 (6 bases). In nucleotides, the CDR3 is TGTGCCAGCAGGCCTAGGGGGAACCCAAATGAAAAACTGTTTTTT. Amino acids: CASRPRGNPNEKLFF.